Sequencing of this T cell receptor (beta chain) was carried out in a study of cytomegalovirus exposure and HLA in healthy donors. Study information: Samples from HLA-typed donors yielded 85 million to 95 million unique TCRs in an early data release.

V dropped 0 bases and J dropped 4 bases, with 7 bases sitting between them. Germline CDR1 SGDLS, CDR2 YYNGEE. The CDR3 consists of 13 residues. Amplification used 60 Vbeta primers and 13 Jbeta primers. Profiled with immunoSEQ multiplex PCR; TCRdb holds only in-frame clones, not every one. In the table there are 200,000 or so clones, approximately 88% of which are singletons. The chain combines TRBV9 with TRBJ1-2; D is ambiguous. The TCR comes from a boy aged 10-17 years in good health and CMV-seronegative. The source material was PBMCs. CDR3 region: CASSVVPGYGYTF. As DNA, the CDR3 is TGTGCCAGCAGCGTAGTTCCGGGCTATGGCTACACCTTC.